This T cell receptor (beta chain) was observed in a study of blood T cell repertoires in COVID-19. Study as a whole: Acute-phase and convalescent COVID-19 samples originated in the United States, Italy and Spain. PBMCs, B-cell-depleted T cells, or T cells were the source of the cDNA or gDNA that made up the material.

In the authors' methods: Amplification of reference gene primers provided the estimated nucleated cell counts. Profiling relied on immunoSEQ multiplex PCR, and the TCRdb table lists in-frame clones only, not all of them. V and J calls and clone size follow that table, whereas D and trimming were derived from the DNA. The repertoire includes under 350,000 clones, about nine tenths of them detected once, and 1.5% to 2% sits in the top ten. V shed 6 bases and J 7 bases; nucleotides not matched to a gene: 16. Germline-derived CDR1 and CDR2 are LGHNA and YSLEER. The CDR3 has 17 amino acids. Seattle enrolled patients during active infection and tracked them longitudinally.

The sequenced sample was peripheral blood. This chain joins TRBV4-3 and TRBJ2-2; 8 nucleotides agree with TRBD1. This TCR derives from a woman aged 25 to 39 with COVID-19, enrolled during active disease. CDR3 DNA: TGCGCCAGCAGTAATCGGGGGACAGCACAGGGGGGCGGGGAGCTGTTTTTT. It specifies CASSNRGTAQGGGELFF.